These 5 T cell receptor beta chains originate from one sample sequenced in a study of shared clonotypes between healthy human individuals. Sequencing used immunoSEQ multiplex PCR; TCRdb keeps in-frame clones, though not all of them. This sample carries 450,000 to 500,000 clones, 79% of them seen once, and the ten largest clones take approximately 12%. What was sequenced was PBMCs. The receptors come from a woman in her 40s in good health. Some clones in this sample may be carry-over from other donors' samples.

The chain has TRBV2 and TRBJ1-1; no definite D call. In germline, CDR1 is SNHLY, CDR2 FYNNEI. The CDR3 covers 13 residues. Trimming left V 6 bases short and J 11 bases short, with 19 bases between. The CDR3 DNA sequence: TGTGCCAGCAGAGAACAGTCCCTAGGAGGGGCTTTCTTT. Translated: CASREQSLGGAFF.

DNA for the CDR3: TGTGCCAGCAGCTGGACGGGGACGGGTCAGCCCCAGCATTTT. Protein sequence: CASSWTGTGQPQHF. The rearrangement links TRBV28 to TRBJ1-5; tentative D call: TRBD1 (5 bases). The germline V gene has CDR1 MDHEN and CDR2 SYDVKM. Trimming took 6 bases from V and 6 from J, leaving 15 bases between them. The CDR3 has 14 residues.

This clone is a singleton in its sample. The rearrangement uses TRBV6-6 and TRBJ1-4; possibly TRBD1 for D (5 bases). CDR3 length equals 12 residues. Germline loops: CDR1 MNHNY, CDR2 SVGAGI (reference sequence). V lost 6 bases and J lost 11, with 13 bases in between. CDR3 sequence (DNA): TGTGCCAGCAGCCCCAGGGCTGCTAAACTGTTTTTT. This codes for CASSPRAAKLFF.

This chain links TRBV2 with TRBJ2-3; 9 nucleotides align to TRBD2. CDR3 length equals 15 residues. V shed 6 bases, J shed 4 bases, and the junction held 8 bases outside the gene matches. In germline, CDR1 is SNHLY, CDR2 FYNNEI. CDR3 protein: CASRSPGLAPDTQYF. In DNA form, the CDR3 reads TGTGCCAGCAGATCGCCGGGACTAGCCCCAGATACGCAGTATTTT.

This clone has more than one count but fewer than ten. V gene TRBV11-3 combines with J gene TRBJ2-5, with D tentatively TRBD2 (5 bases). Trimming removed 5 bases at V and 1 base at J, with 11 bases between. The CDR3 consists of 14 residues. Germline CDR1 SGHNT, CDR2 YENEEA. CDR3 residues: CASSREAGQETQYF. CDR3 DNA: TGTGCCAGCAGCAGAGAGGCGGGCCAAGAGACCCAGTACTTC.